Presented here are 13 T cell receptor beta chains from one specimen sequenced in a study of technical replicates of blood from several donors (dated by TCRdb to the late 2010s). Library method: the immunoSEQ multiplex PCR assay. Imported from immuneACCESS, the table was reduced by TCRdb to in-frame sequences with V and J called. These copies leave out some clones; in studies compared against another copy, an unresolved V gene accounts for under half, and the cause of the remainder is not known. The sample profile shows around 57,000 clones; roughly 94% of them were found once. Of the sample, 0.2% to 0.25% falls within the top ten clones. Sequencing was performed on T cells isolated from PBMCs. The receptors were sampled from a human donor in good health.

This chain joins TRBV7-2 and TRBJ1-4; TRBD1 might be the D (5 bases). Germline V CDR1 and CDR2: SGHTA, FQGNSA. The CDR3 extends over 12 amino acids. With 4 bases removed from V and 11 bases from J, the gap between germline ends came to 11 bases. The CDR3 is CASSSFGGKLFF. The CDR3 nucleotides read TGTGCCAGCAGCTCGTTCGGGGGGAAACTGTTTTTT.

The V gene is TRBV18, the J gene TRBJ2-7; TRBD1 is a possible D gene (6 bases). The V gene's germline CDR1 is KGHSH and CDR2 LQKENI. The CDR3 consists of 14 residues. V lost 0 bases, J lost 5 bases, and 11 bases lay in between. CDR3 sequence (DNA): TGTGCCAGCTCACCACCGACAGGCGAGGACGAGCAGTACTTC. This encodes CASSPPTGEDEQYF.

The DNA of the CDR3 is TGTGCCAGCAGCTTGGGTCGGGGTAGCTCCTACAATGAGCAGTTCTTC. It translates to CASSLGRGSSYNEQFF. The V gene is TRBV5-4, the J gene TRBJ2-1; tentatively, D is TRBD2 (5 bases). Germline V lookup: CDR1 SGHNT, CDR2 YYREEE (reference sequence). V was cut by 0 bases and J by 0 bases, with 10 bases left in between. The CDR3 runs to 16 residues.

This clone was seen only once. V is TRBV28 and J is TRBJ2-1, with 8 bases lining up with TRBD2. Germline V CDR1 and CDR2: MDHEN, SYDVKM. V was clipped by 2 bases and J by 3 bases; unmatched bases: 6. The CDR3 is made up of 16 amino acids. In nucleotides, the CDR3 is TGTGCCAGCAGTTTAATTAGCGGGACTCTCTACAATGAGCAGTTCTTC. The encoded protein is CASSLISGTLYNEQFF.

The chain employs TRBV11-1 and TRBJ1-4; unclear D gene. Deletions cut 3 bases from V and 6 bases from J, with 8 bases between. The CDR3 is 13 amino acids. Germline CDR1 is SGHAT and CDR2 is FQDESV (reference sequence). CDR3 in amino acids: CASSFIQDEKLFF. For the CDR3, the DNA is TGTGCCAGCAGCTTCATCCAGGATGAAAAACTGTTTTTT.

The J gene is TRBJ2-3, the V gene TRBV5-1, with 7 positions matching TRBD2. The germline V gene has CDR1 SGHRS and CDR2 YFSETQ. The V segment lost 2 bases and the J segment 4 bases; nucleotides outside the gene matches: 13. There are 17 residues in the CDR3. The DNA of the CDR3 is TGCGCCAGCAGCTTCCGCCCGGTGGGAGGGCCGGCAGATACGCAGTATTTT. Its protein product is CASSFRPVGGPADTQYF.

V is TRBV5-1 and J is TRBJ2-2, with 8 positions matching TRBD1. Germline trimming cut 0 bases from V and 6 bases from J; bases unmatched to any gene: 7. The germline gives CDR1 SGHRS, CDR2 YFSETQ. The CDR3 contains 16 residues. The chain's CDR3 is CASSLGVLQGAGELFF. The CDR3 DNA reads TGCGCCAGCAGCTTGGGAGTTCTACAGGGGGCCGGGGAGCTGTTTTTT.

The chain carries TRBV5-6 and TRBJ2-7; TRBD1 matches 7 bases. Germline-derived CDR1 and CDR2 are SGHDT and YYEEEE. V shed 0 bases and J 5 bases; nucleotides not matched to a gene: 5. This CDR3 has 14 residues. The CDR3 bases are TGTGCCAGCAGCTTGGGACAGGGTGGGCACGAGCAGTACTTC. Protein product: CASSLGQGGHEQYF.

The rearrangement links TRBV5-6 to TRBJ2-7; D is perhaps TRBD1 (5 bases). CDR1 and CDR2 (germline): SGHDT, YYEEEE. Trimming removed 3 bases from V and 1 base from J, with 11 bases in between. CDR3 size: 14 residues. CDR3 in amino acids: CASSSLSGSYEQYF. As DNA, the CDR3 is TGTGCCAGCAGCTCTCTTTCAGGGTCCTACGAGCAGTACTTC. The whole variable domain, filled in from reference TRBV5-6 and TRBJ2-7, reads DAGVTQSPTHLIKTRGQQVTLRCSPKSGHDTVSWYQQALGQGPQFIFQYYEEEERQRGNFPDRFSGHQFPNYSSELNVNALLLGDSALYLCASSSLSGSYEQYFGPGTRLTVT.

This chain links TRBV11-3 with TRBJ2-7; D perhaps matches TRBD1 (5 bases). V lost 5 bases to trimming and J lost 5 bases, with 10 bases between them. CDR1 and CDR2 from the germline V gene are SGHNT and YENEEA. The CDR3 is made up of 12 amino acids. The CDR3, as DNA: TGTGCCAGCAGCGACGACAGCGACGAGCAGTACTTC. Protein: CASSDDSDEQYF.

The CDR3 loop is CASSSLLAGGTDTQYF. In DNA form, the CDR3 reads TGTGCCAGCAGCTCTCTTCTAGCGGGAGGCACAGATACGCAGTATTTT. The chain is built from TRBV5-4 and TRBJ2-3, with 10 positions matching TRBD2. The V gene end was trimmed by 3 bases and the J gene end by 1 base; junction bases not matched to a gene: 5. Germline V gives CDR1 SGHNT, CDR2 YYREEE (reference sequence). The CDR3 is 16 residues long.

The chain couples TRBV23-1 to TRBJ2-7; no clear D. TRBV23-1 is an ORF; its function is uncertain. Trimming removed 3 bases from V and 6 bases from J, with 15 bases in between. The CDR3 runs to 14 residues. Here the CDR3 reads CASSHSGFVSEQYF. The CDR3 DNA sequence: TGCGCCAGCAGTCACTCCGGGTTCGTGAGCGAGCAGTACTTC.

V is TRBV11-2 and J is TRBJ2-1; weak D call: TRBD1 (6 bases). Germline lookup yields CDR1 SGHAT and CDR2 FQNNGV. The V gene lost 3 bases and the J gene lost 6 bases, with 12 bases spanning the gap. The CDR3 covers 14 residues. CDR3 loop: CASSFWQGINEQFF. The CDR3 region has the DNA TGTGCCAGCAGCTTTTGGCAGGGGATCAATGAGCAGTTCTTC.